Following are 25 T cell receptor beta chains from one sample sequenced in a study of post-analysis software for immune sequencing data. No antigen is known for these receptors. Findings and limits, study-wide: Patients had higher frequencies than controls of roughly five TRBV segments, including TRBV5-6, TRBV5-1 and TRBV20-1.

Unique molecular identifiers tagged the TCR beta cDNA libraries. From the PCR reads, TCRdb called clonotypes with MiXCR, one entry per CDR3 protein. Counted here are about half a million distinct CDR3 sequences, roughly 34% occurring once; the ten biggest clones make up approximately 6%. The sample was blood. The origin of the receptors is a girl under 18 with multiple sclerosis.

V is TRBV5-1 and J is TRBJ2-1; D could derive from TRBD1 or TRBD2 (5 bases each). Germline CDR1 and CDR2: SGHRS and YFSETQ. The CDR3 totals 16 residues. Trimming shortened V by 2 bases and J by 4 bases, and 16 bases separated the two germline ends. The CDR3 coding sequence is TGCGCCAGCAGCTTACCGTGGAGCGAGGGGTACAATGAGCAGTTCTTC. Its protein product is CASSLPWSEGYNEQFF.

The rearrangement links TRBV20-1 to TRBJ1-2, with 11 positions matching TRBD1. The V segment lost 4 bases and the J segment 8 bases; nucleotides outside the gene matches: 9. Germline-derived CDR1 and CDR2 are DFQATT and SNEGSKA (reference sequence). This CDR3 contains 14 residues. CDR3 nucleotides: TGCAGTGCTATCAGGACAGGGGGCTTTGTAGGCTACACCTTC. Protein product: CSAIRTGGFVGYTF.

About this clonotype itself: A much more abundant neighbour one base away suggests this may be a read error. The chain links TRBV12-3 or TRBV12-4 to TRBJ2-1, with D perhaps TRBD1 (6 bases). The J call is uncertain, as TRBJ2-7 better fits the DNA end. This CDR3 comprises 13 residues. The CDR3 sequence: CASSRGQYNEQYF. CDR3 coding DNA: TGTGCCAGCAGCCGTGGACAGTACAATGAGCAGTACTTC.

This clonotype was seen more than once but under ten times. V usage is TRBV25-1 and J usage is TRBJ1-2; no reliable D call. Germline values: CDR1 MGHDK, CDR2 SYGVNS. V lost 1 base and J 0 bases, leaving 15 bases between the germline ends. This CDR3 has 17 amino acids. CDR3 DNA: TGTGCCAGCAGTGAATCGGTCAGCCCCAGATCTAACTATGGCTACACCTTC. Translating it yields CASSESVSPRSNYGYTF.

V gene TRBV10-1 combines with J gene TRBJ2-2; TRBD2 is a possible D gene (5 bases). Trimming cost V 3 bases and J 4 bases, with 15 bases left between them. CDR3 length: 16 residues. Per the germline V gene, CDR1 is WNHNN and CDR2 is SYGVQD (reference sequence). CDR3: CASSDPRGNGTGELFF. The DNA for the CDR3 is TGCGCCAGCAGTGACCCTCGGGGTAACGGCACCGGGGAGCTGTTTTTT.

This clonotype has more than one count but fewer than ten. V usage is TRBV13 and J usage is TRBJ2-3, with TRBD1 matching over 9 bases. Germline CDR1 reads PRHDT; CDR2 reads FYEKMQ (reference sequence). The CDR3 is made up of 15 amino acids. The V and J ends lost 4 bases and 6 bases, in that order; junction bases with no gene match: 8. As DNA, the CDR3 is TGTGCCAGCAGCTCCCCCGGGACAGGGAAGGATACGCAGTATTTT. This translates into CASSSPGTGKDTQYF.

There are a few counts of this clonotype. The rearrangement joins TRBV10-3 to TRBJ2-7; TRBD1 agrees at 7 bases. The J segment lost 3 bases and the V segment lost 6 bases, leaving 8 bases of the junction unmatched. Germline CDR1 is ENHRY and CDR2 is SYGVKD. The CDR3 has 14 residues. This chain's CDR3 is CAIRDRSRGYEQYF. Here the CDR3 DNA reads TGTGCCATCAGGGACAGGTCCCGGGGCTACGAGCAGTACTTC.

The chain uses TRBV4-2 and TRBJ1-1; a possible D gene is TRBD1 (6 bases). Trimming left V 1 base short and J 4 bases short, with 16 bases between. The CDR3 contains 16 residues. Germline lookup yields CDR1 LGHNA and CDR2 YNFKEQ. The CDR3 reads CASSQGAGEAPTEAFF. The CDR3, as DNA: TGTGCCAGCAGCCAAGGGGCAGGGGAGGCTCCCACTGAAGCTTTCTTT.

V usage is TRBV29-1 and J usage is TRBJ2-2, with TRBD1 matching over 10 bases. The J segment lost 3 bases and the V segment lost 1 base, leaving 8 bases of the junction unmatched. The germline V gene has CDR1 SQVTM and CDR2 ANQGSEA. The CDR3 runs to 17 residues. CDR3 nucleotides: TGCAGCGTTGAAGTCTACGGGACAGGGGTTCACACCGGGGAGCTGTTTTTT. This encodes CSVEVYGTGVHTGELFF.

The chain uses TRBV18 and TRBJ2-5, with D possibly being TRBD1 (5 bases). The germline CDR1 and CDR2 sequences are KGHSH and LQKENI. The ends were cut back, 3 bases at V and 3 bases at J, with 8 bases in the middle. CDR3 length equals 13 residues. CDR3 DNA: TGTGCCAGCTCACCGGTAGGGGAAGAGACCCAGTACTTC. This encodes CASSPVGEETQYF.

The chain carries TRBV6-5 and TRBJ2-5; D gene ambiguous. Deletions cut 2 bases from V and 0 bases from J, with 7 bases between. Per the germline V gene, CDR1 is MNHEY and CDR2 is SVGAGI. The CDR3 is 14 residues long. The CDR3 coding sequence is TGTGCCAGCAGTTACAACGGAGACCAAGAGACCCAGTACTTC. This encodes CASSYNGDQETQYF.

The genes are TRBV5-1 and TRBJ2-1; no firm D call. The CDR3 runs to 11 residues. V dropped 1 base and J dropped 11 bases, with 7 bases sitting between them. Germline V gene data show CDR1 as SGHRS and CDR2 as YFSETQ. CDR3: CASSLREKQFF. The CDR3 nucleotides read TGCGCCAGCAGCTTGAGGGAAAAGCAGTTCTTC. The entire variable domain, with the rest obtained from reference TRBV5-1 and TRBJ2-1, is as follows: KAGVTQTPRYLIKTRGQQVTLSCSPISGHRSVSWYQQTPGQGLQFLFEYFSETQRNKGNFPGRFSGRQFSNSRSEMNVSTLELGDSALYLCASSLREKQFFGPGTRLTVL.

This clonotype has only a few counts. The chain employs TRBV7-2 and TRBJ2-5; possibly TRBD1 for D (5 bases). Germline CDR1 is SGHTA and CDR2 is FQGNSA. V was trimmed by 4 bases and J by 2 bases, leaving 11 bases between them. The CDR3 loop spans 14 amino acids. The CDR3 DNA reads TGTGCCAGCAGCTCTGGGGCCAGGCAAGAGACCCAGTACTTC. Its protein product is CASSSGARQETQYF.

This clonotype was seen more than once but under ten times. V and J are TRBV7-3 and TRBJ2-1; weak D call: TRBD2 (6 bases). The CDR3 spans 13 residues. Germline loops: CDR1 SGHTA, CDR2 FQGTGA. Trimming pared 4 bases from V and 5 bases from J, leaving 9 bases between. Here the CDR3 reads CASSSRDHNEQFF. DNA for the CDR3: TGTGCCAGCAGCTCGCGGGACCACAATGAGCAGTTCTTC.

The chain is built from TRBV15 and TRBJ2-1, with no clear D. CDR1 LNHNV and CDR2 YYDKDF come from the germline V gene (reference sequence). Trimming pared 0 bases from V and 0 bases from J, leaving 12 bases between. CDR3 length: 17 residues. The CDR3 protein is CATSRDSAASSYNEQFF. The CDR3 coding sequence is TGTGCCACCAGCAGAGACTCAGCCGCGAGCTCCTACAATGAGCAGTTCTTC. The whole variable domain, remainder taken from reference TRBV15 and TRBJ2-1, is DAMVIQNPRYQVTQFGKPVTLSCSQTLNHNVMYWYQQKSSQAPKLLFHYYDKDFNNEADTPDNFQSRRPNTSFCFLDIRSPGLGDTAMYLCATSRDSAASSYNEQFFGPGTRLTVL.

The gene calls are TRBV29-1 and TRBJ2-2; D perhaps matches TRBD2 (6 bases). The CDR3 runs 15 residues. CDR1 is SQVTM and CDR2 is ANQGSEA in the germline V gene. V lost 3 bases and J lost 0, with 11 bases in between. CDR3 sequence (DNA): TGCAGCGTTGAGTCGGGACTTACGAACACCGGGGAGCTGTTTTTT. The encoded protein is CSVESGLTNTGELFF.

Worth noting for this clonotype: An end of the junction differs from the germline gene, which may be a read error. The chain joins TRBV18 to TRBJ2-3; D gene ambiguous. CDR1 is KGHSH, CDR2 LQKENI, per germline. The CDR3 extends over 12 amino acids. This CDR3 is CAGSLSTDTQYF. CDR3 nucleotides: TGTGCCGGCTCCTTGAGCACAGATACGCAGTATTTT.

The J gene is TRBJ2-3, the V gene TRBV20-1; the match to TRBD2 covers 8 bases. There are 18 residues in the CDR3. V lost 0 bases to trimming and J lost 3 bases; unmatched junction nucleotides: 14. Germline CDR1 reads DFQATT; CDR2 reads SNEGSKA (reference sequence). In DNA, the CDR3 is TGCAGTGCTAGAGATACCGGGTTCTCGCGGGGGGCAACAGATACGCAGTATTTT. Translated: CSARDTGFSRGATDTQYF.

The rearrangement uses TRBV20-1 and TRBJ1-2; possibly TRBD1 for D (6 bases). The CDR3 is 13 amino acids. V was cut by 1 base and J by 5 bases, with 11 bases left in between. Germline CDR1 is DFQATT and CDR2 is SNEGSKA (reference sequence). The CDR3 DNA is TGCAGTGCTAGAGGGACAGACGCTTATGGCTACACCTTC. Translation: CSARGTDAYGYTF.

In the case of this clonotype: The junction shows a germline mismatch at one end, possibly a read error. The rearrangement uses TRBV15 and TRBJ2-7, with D possibly being TRBD2 (5 bases). This CDR3 has 15 residues. Germline V gives CDR1 LNHNV, CDR2 YYDKDF (reference sequence). CDR3 nucleotide sequence: TGTGCCGCCAGCAGAGAGGAGGTTGCCACCTACGAGCAGTACTTC. Translation: CAASREEVATYEQYF.

This chain joins TRBV11-2 and TRBJ2-4; 8 nucleotides agree with TRBD1. Germline values: CDR1 SGHAT, CDR2 FQNNGV. Trimming cost V 3 bases and J 2 bases; bases outside gene matches: 9. This CDR3 spans 17 amino acids. DNA for the CDR3: TGTGCCAGCAGCTTGGGCGTAACAGGGGGTCCCAAAAACATTCAGTACTTC. It encodes CASSLGVTGGPKNIQYF.

The rearrangement links TRBV24-1 to TRBJ2-1, with unresolved D. The V gene's germline CDR1 is KGHDR and CDR2 SFDVKD. With 4 bases removed from V and 2 bases from J, the gap between germline ends came to 8 bases. The CDR3 covers 14 residues. The CDR3 loop is CATSDISAYNEQFF. The CDR3 DNA follows: TGTGCCACCAGTGACATCTCGGCCTACAATGAGCAGTTCTTC.

The V gene is TRBV5-1, the J gene TRBJ1-2; weak D call: TRBD1 (5 bases). The V end was cut by 5 bases, the J end by 2 bases, with 16 bases between. Germline assignment: CDR1 SGHRS and CDR2 YFSETQ. The CDR3 extends over 15 amino acids. CDR3 sequence (DNA): TGCGCCAGCAGGGATGGGGGGTGGAGCAACTATGGCTACACCTTC. It yields the protein CASRDGGWSNYGYTF.

This clonotype was counted only a few times. V usage is TRBV5-6 and J usage is TRBJ1-1; 7 bases match TRBD1. This CDR3 has 17 residues. Germline trimming cut 3 bases from V and 3 bases from J; bases unmatched to any gene: 14. Germline lookup yields CDR1 SGHDT and CDR2 YYEEEE. CDR3 amino acids: CASSWTGQVGGDTEAFF. The CDR3 DNA sequence: TGTGCCAGCAGCTGGACCGGACAGGTCGGGGGGGACACTGAAGCTTTCTTT.

This clonotype turned up a few times. J is TRBJ2-3 and V is TRBV12-3 or TRBV12-4; perhaps D is TRBD1 or TRBD2 (5 bases each). The V end was cut by 3 bases, the J end by 5 bases, with 12 bases between. The CDR3 spans 14 residues. Here the CDR3 reads CASSLGLAEDTQYF. CDR3 coding DNA: TGTGCCAGCAGTTTGGGGCTAGCCGAAGATACGCAGTATTTT.